This is a list of T cell receptor beta chains from one sample in a study of blood T cells in healthy people across ages. TCRdb recomputed calls from the 5' RACE reads with MiXCR, one row per CDR3 protein. The data contain about 560,000 distinct CDR3 sequences, 27% of them singletons. These data were likewise used in another study, on T cells of mothers and their children.

Material for sequencing was blood. The source of these receptors is a boy aged 2 to 10 in good health. Each CDR3 is given with its conserved first and last residue. A D gene is named only where the DNA matches it firmly. Not all rows give a size; the values are once, few, many and, for expanded clones, a class.

>few|NA|TRBV4-3|TRBJ2-1
CASSQEEGRGYNEQFF
TGCGCCAGCAGCCAAGAGGAAGGGAGGGGGTACAATGAGCAGTTCTTC
>NA|TRBD2|TRBV4-2|TRBJ2-1
CASSRGASGISNEQFF
TGTGCCAGCAGCCGGGGGGCTAGCGGGATCTCCAATGAGCAGTTCTTC
>few|NA|TRBV12-3/TRBV12-4|TRBJ1-6
CASTLGGARSPLHF
TGTGCCAGCACTCTCGGGGGGGCCCGTTCACCCCTCCACTTT
>many|NA|TRBV6-2/TRBV6-3|TRBJ2-5
CASSPWGTGNQETQYF
TGTGCCAGCAGTCCCTGGGGAACAGGGAACCAAGAGACCCAGTACTTC
>NA|NA|TRBV27|TRBJ2-5
CASTPSAGDQETQYF
TGTGCCAGCACCCCCTCCGCAGGGGACCAAGAGACCCAGTACTTC
>NA|NA|TRBV3-1|TRBJ2-5
CASSQNQGRETQYF
TGTGCCAGCAGCCAAAACCAGGGGAGGGAGACCCAGTACTTC
>NA|NA|TRBV10-3|TRBJ1-1
CAISSTGTEAFF
TGTGCCATCAGTTCGACCGGGACCGAAGCTTTCTTT
>NA|TRBD2|TRBV7-3|TRBJ2-1
CASSEGRGALYNEQFF
TGTGCCAGCAGCGAAGGGCGGGGGGCTCTCTACAATGAGCAGTTCTTC
>NA|TRBD2|TRBV2|TRBJ2-1
CASPGGRANEQFF
TGTGCCAGCCCTGGTGGGAGGGCCAATGAGCAGTTCTTC
>many|NA|TRBV7-2|TRBJ2-3
CASSPRERQYF
TGTGCCAGCAGCCCCCGGGAGAGGCAGTATTTT
>few|TRBD1|TRBV5-1|TRBJ1-2
CASSWTGSGYAF
TGCGCCAGCAGCTGGACAGGGTCAGGCTACGCCTTC
>many|TRBD1|TRBV20-1|TRBJ2-2
CSALFGQGASGELFF
TGCAGTGCTTTGTTCGGACAGGGGGCTTCCGGGGAGCTGTTTTTT
>NA|NA|TRBV20-1|TRBJ2-3
CSARVVSSLGVPDTQYF
TGCAGTGCTAGAGTGGTCTCTAGCTTGGGGGTCCCAGATACGCAGTATTTT
>NA|NA|TRBV7-9|TRBJ2-1
CASNEPGYNEQFF
TGTGCCAGCAACGAGCCCGGGTACAATGAGCAGTTCTTC
>NA|TRBD1|TRBV12-3/TRBV12-4|TRBJ1-2
CASSLRGGGNGYTF
TGTGCCAGCAGTCTCAGGGGGGGAGGGAATGGCTACACCTTC
>NA|TRBD1|TRBV27|TRBJ2-7
CASSHRTGEPYEQYF
TGTGCCAGCAGTCACAGGACAGGGGAACCCTACGAGCAGTACTTC
>many|TRBD2|TRBV20-1|TRBJ2-5
CSARDGAGDRETQYF
TGCAGTGCTAGAGACGGTGCGGGGGATAGGGAGACCCAGTACTTC
>NA|NA|TRBV5-1|TRBJ2-2
CASSFTRGRRDGELFF
TGCGCCAGCAGCTTTACAAGAGGTCGAAGGGACGGGGAGCTGTTTTTT
>NA|NA|TRBV12-3/TRBV12-4|TRBJ2-1
CASSADRGLGGGHEQFF
TGTGCCAGCAGTGCAGACCGGGGTCTGGGGGGGGGCCATGAGCAGTTCTTC
>NA|NA|TRBV2|TRBJ2-4
CASSEEGSSAKNIQYF
TGTGCCAGCAGTGAAGAGGGGTCCTCGGCCAAAAACATTCAGTACTTC
>NA|NA|TRBV5-1|TRBJ1-2
CASSLDELYGYTF
TGCGCCAGCAGCTTGGATGAGCTCTATGGCTACACCTTC
>few|NA|TRBV9|TRBJ2-5
CASSVEGERPQYF
TGTGCCAGCAGCGTAGAGGGGGAGAGACCCCAGTACTTC
>few|TRBD2|TRBV4-3|TRBJ2-1
CASSQELAEPNEQFF
TGCGCCAGCAGCCAAGAGCTAGCGGAACCAAATGAGCAGTTCTTC
>few|NA|TRBV7-9|TRBJ2-7
CASSPEGSYEQYF
TGTGCCAGCAGCCCTGAGGGGTCCTACGAGCAGTACTTC
>NA|TRBD2|TRBV30|TRBJ2-3
CAWSASKRGGEDTQYF
TGTGCCTGGAGCGCCAGCAAGCGGGGGGGCGAAGATACGCAGTATTTT
>once|NA|TRBV5-5|TRBJ2-3
CASSLVSSGADTQYF
TGTGCCAGCAGCTTGGTTAGCTCTGGTGCAGATACGCAGTATTTT
>NA|TRBD2|TRBV12-3/TRBV12-4|TRBJ2-1
CASSPWIAGADNEQFF
TGTGCCAGCAGCCCCTGGATTGCGGGAGCGGACAATGAGCAGTTCTTC
>few|TRBD2|TRBV12-5|TRBJ2-7
CASAPSSGITYEQYF
TGTGCTAGTGCTCCCTCTAGCGGGATTACCTACGAGCAGTACTTC
>NA|NA|TRBV7-8|TRBJ2-7
CASSLALLATYEQYF
TGTGCCAGCAGCTTAGCGCTCCTAGCGACCTACGAGCAGTACTTC
>NA|NA|TRBV27|TRBJ2-5
CASRPPGGALETQYF
TGTGCCAGCAGACCTCCTGGGGGGGCCTTGGAGACCCAGTACTTC
>NA|NA|TRBV20-1|TRBJ2-7
CSAGILGGRPYEQYF
TGCAGTGCCGGTATACTAGGAGGCAGACCCTACGAGCAGTACTTC
>few|TRBD2|TRBV9|TRBJ2-1
CASSVGAGGIYNEQFF
TGTGCCAGCAGCGTAGGAGCGGGGGGTATCTACAATGAGCAGTTCTTC
>few|TRBD2|TRBV4-3|TRBJ2-1
CASSQGAGLSSYNEQFF
TGCGCCAGCAGCCAAGGAGCGGGATTAAGCTCCTACAATGAGCAGTTCTTC
>NA|TRBD1|TRBV10-1|TRBJ2-2
CASSESAGGPRNTGELFF
TGCGCCAGCAGTGAGTCGGCAGGGGGTCCTCGGAACACCGGGGAGCTGTTTTTT
>few|NA|TRBV7-2|TRBJ2-7
CASSPILGLTGGEQYF
TGTGCCAGCAGCCCGATCCTTGGGCTCACCGGGGGAGAGCAGTACTTC
>many|NA|TRBV7-3|TRBJ2-1
CASSPSSYNEQFF
TGTGCCTCGAGCCCGAGCTCCTACAATGAGCAGTTCTTC
>NA|TRBD2|TRBV20-1|TRBJ2-5
CSAGTSSQETQYF
TGCAGTGCTGGGACTAGCAGCCAAGAGACCCAGTACTTC
>NA|TRBD1|TRBV12-3/TRBV12-4|TRBJ2-2
CASNDAGTGVSGELFF
TGTGCCAGCAATGACGCCGGGACAGGGGTTTCGGGGGAGCTGTTTTTT
>few|TRBD2|TRBV12-3/TRBV12-4|TRBJ2-5
CASKTSGESPGETQYF
TGTGCCAGCAAAACTAGCGGGGAAAGCCCGGGGGAGACCCAGTACTTC
>few|NA|TRBV10-3|TRBJ2-5
CAISAEGQETQYF
TGTGCCATCAGTGCGGAGGGGCAAGAGACCCAGTACTTC
>few|TRBD2|TRBV18|TRBJ2-3
CASSPRVAGGPLGTYTQYF
TGTGCCAGCTCACCACGGGTCGCGGGAGGCCCGCTCGGGACATATACGCAGTATTTT
>NA|NA|TRBV7-9|TRBJ2-7
CASSHPVGEVLHEQYF
TGTGCCAGCAGCCACCCAGTAGGAGAGGTCCTCCACGAGCAGTACTTC
>NA|NA|TRBV12-5|TRBJ2-5
CASGLTRPQYF
TGTGCTAGTGGTCTCACCCGGCCCCAGTACTTC
>NA|TRBD1|TRBV11-2|TRBJ1-2
CASSLGAGTGTYGYTF
TGTGCCAGCAGCTTAGGGGCGGGGACAGGAACCTATGGCTACACCTTC
>many|NA|TRBV6-5|TRBJ1-1
CASSYRNTEAFF
TGTGCCAGCAGTTACAGGAACACTGAAGCTTTCTTT
>NA|TRBD1|TRBV18|TRBJ2-3
CASSPPRQGFTDTQYF
TGTGCCAGCTCACCACCGCGACAGGGATTCACAGATACGCAGTATTTT
>few|TRBD1|TRBV4-3|TRBJ2-5
CASSQGTGWETQYF
TGCGCCAGCAGCCAAGGGACAGGGTGGGAGACCCAGTACTTC
>NA|TRBD2|TRBV11-2|TRBJ2-5
CASSLKGLATQTQYF
TGTGCCAGCAGCTTAAAGGGACTAGCGACGCAGACCCAGTACTTC
>few|TRBD1|TRBV29-1|TRBJ2-5
CSVEATGTGGVWETQYF
TGCAGCGTTGAAGCCACCGGGACAGGGGGCGTATGGGAGACCCAGTACTTC
>NA|NA|TRBV20-1|TRBJ1-4
CSAKISIANEKLFF
TGCAGTGCTAAGATCTCTATTGCTAATGAAAAACTGTTTTTT
>NA|TRBD2|TRBV27|TRBJ2-7
CASGKLAGDLNSGYEQYF
TGTGCCAGCGGAAAACTAGCGGGGGACTTAAACTCAGGGTACGAGCAGTACTTC
>NA|NA|TRBV9|TRBJ2-3
CASSVAVRPTDTQYF
TGTGCCAGCAGCGTAGCTGTCAGACCGACAGATACGCAGTATTTT
>NA|TRBD2|TRBV29-1|TRBJ2-5
CSVLGLAGLRETQYF
TGCAGCGTTCTGGGACTAGCGGGGCTTCGGGAGACCCAGTACTTC
>NA|NA|TRBV4-1|TRBJ2-1
CASSQGASRGKPYNEQFF
TGCGCCAGCAGCCAAGGGGCATCTAGGGGGAAACCCTACAATGAGCAGTTCTTC
>many|TRBD2|TRBV7-7|TRBJ2-5
CASSLASGARAQYF
TGTGCCAGCAGCTTAGCTAGCGGGGCTCGGGCCCAGTACTTC
>few|TRBD2|TRBV5-6|TRBJ2-5
CASSLWGGGTFETQYF
TGTGCCAGCAGCTTGTGGGGCGGGGGGACCTTCGAGACCCAGTACTTC
>NA|NA|TRBV2|TRBJ1-1
CASQKSSYTEAFF
TGTGCCTCCCAAAAGAGCTCTTACACTGAAGCTTTCTTT